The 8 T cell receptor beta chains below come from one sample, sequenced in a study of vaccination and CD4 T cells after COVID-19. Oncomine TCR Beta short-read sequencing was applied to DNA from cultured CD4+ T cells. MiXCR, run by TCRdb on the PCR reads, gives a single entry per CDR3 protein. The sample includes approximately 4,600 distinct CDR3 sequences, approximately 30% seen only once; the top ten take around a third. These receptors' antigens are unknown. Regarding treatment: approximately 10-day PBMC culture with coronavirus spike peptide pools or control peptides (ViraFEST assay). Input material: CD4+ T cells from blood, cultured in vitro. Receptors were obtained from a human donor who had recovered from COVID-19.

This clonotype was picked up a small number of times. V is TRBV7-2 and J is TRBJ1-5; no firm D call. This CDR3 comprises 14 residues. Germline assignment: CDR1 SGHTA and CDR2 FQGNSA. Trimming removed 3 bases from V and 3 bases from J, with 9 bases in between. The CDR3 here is CASSFQVANQPQHF. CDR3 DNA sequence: TGTGCCAGCAGCTTTCAGGTAGCCAATCAGCCCCAGCATTTT.

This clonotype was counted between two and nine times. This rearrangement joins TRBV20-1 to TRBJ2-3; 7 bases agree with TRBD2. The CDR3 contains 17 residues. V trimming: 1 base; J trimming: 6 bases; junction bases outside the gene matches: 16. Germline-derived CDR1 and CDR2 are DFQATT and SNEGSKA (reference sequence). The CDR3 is CSARAVLRGVPLDTQYF. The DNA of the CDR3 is TGCAGTGCTAGAGCTGTTCTCCGGGGGGTCCCGTTGGATACGCAGTATTTT.

The CDR3 nucleotides are TGCGCCAGCAGCGCCGGGACGGGAGAGACCCAGTACTTC. It codes for CASSAGTGETQYF. The chain is built from TRBV5-1 and TRBJ2-5; perhaps D is TRBD1 or TRBD2 (5 bases each). The CDR3 is made up of 13 amino acids. V shed 4 bases and J shed 4 bases, with 11 bases lying between them. Germline lookup yields CDR1 SGHRS and CDR2 YFSETQ. The full variable domain, rest sourced from reference TRBV5-1 and TRBJ2-5, is KAGVTQTPRYLIKTRGQQVTLSCSPISGHRSVSWYQQTPGQGLQFLFEYFSETQRNKGNFPGRFSGRQFSNSRSEMNVSTLELGDSALYLCASSAGTGETQYFGPGTRLLVL.

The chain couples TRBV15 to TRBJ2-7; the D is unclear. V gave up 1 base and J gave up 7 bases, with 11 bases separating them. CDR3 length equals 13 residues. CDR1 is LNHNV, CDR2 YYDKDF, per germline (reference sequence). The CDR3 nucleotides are TGTGCCACCAGCAGAGGTCGGTCCGTGGAGCAGTACTTC. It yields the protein CATSRGRSVEQYF.

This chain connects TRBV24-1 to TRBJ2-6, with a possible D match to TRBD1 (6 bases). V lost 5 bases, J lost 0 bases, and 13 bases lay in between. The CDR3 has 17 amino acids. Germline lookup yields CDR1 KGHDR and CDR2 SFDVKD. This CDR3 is CATSAPTGSSGANVLTF. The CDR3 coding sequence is TGTGCCACCAGTGCCCCGACAGGTAGCTCTGGGGCCAACGTCCTGACTTTC.

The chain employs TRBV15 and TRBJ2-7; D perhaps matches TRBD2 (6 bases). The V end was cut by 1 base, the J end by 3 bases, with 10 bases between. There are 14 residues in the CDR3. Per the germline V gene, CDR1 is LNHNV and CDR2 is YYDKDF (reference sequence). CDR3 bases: TGTGCCACCAGCAGAGGGGGGACTCACTACGAGCAGTACTTC. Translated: CATSRGGTHYEQYF.

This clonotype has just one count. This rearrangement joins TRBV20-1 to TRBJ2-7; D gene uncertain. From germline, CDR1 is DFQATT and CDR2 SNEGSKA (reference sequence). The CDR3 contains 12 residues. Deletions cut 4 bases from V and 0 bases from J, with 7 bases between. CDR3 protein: CSATDGSYEQYF. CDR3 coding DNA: TGCAGTGCTACCGACGGCTCCTACGAGCAGTACTTC.

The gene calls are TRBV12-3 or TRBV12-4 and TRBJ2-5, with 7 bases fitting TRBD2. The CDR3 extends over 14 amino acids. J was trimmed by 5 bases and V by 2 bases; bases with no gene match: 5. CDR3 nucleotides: TGTGCCAGCAGTTTAAGCGGGGCCCAGGAGACCCAGTACTTC. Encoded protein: CASSLSGAQETQYF.